The entry below describes one T cell receptor beta chain. The sample is drawn from a study of control samples from healthy donors and cancer patients. Looked up from germline, CDR1 is MNHEY and CDR2 is SVGAGI. This CDR3 comprises 15 residues. The germline V and J ends were trimmed by 5 bases and 6 bases, with 17 bases remaining between them. Method: immunoSEQ multiplex PCR; TCRdb's copy keeps in-frame clones and lacks some. The sample holds around 250,000 clones, roughly 80% seen once. The chain couples TRBV6-5 to TRBJ1-5, with D tentatively TRBD1 (5 bases). Sequenced input: PBMCs. The sequence was collected from a woman aged 55 to 70 with lung cancer. CDR3 sequence (DNA): TGTGCCAGCAGTCGAGCGGGACGGGGCTTTCAGCCCCAGCATTTT. It is translated as CASSRAGRGFQPQHF.